This T cell receptor beta chain was observed in a study of regulatory T cells in long-lasting Graves disease. At the level of the study: Recently diagnosed Graves' patients had received antithyroid drugs for under 3 months.

General study points: Fewer public clonotypes were shared by new patients (roughly 970) than by persistent patients (fewer than 3,000).

CDR3 length: 13 amino acids. Between the trimmed V and J ends, which lost 0 bases and 5 bases, there was a span of 7 bases. Looked up from germline, CDR1 is KGHSH and CDR2 is LQKENI. According to the study, TCR beta libraries were built with iRepertoire HTBI primers and CDR3-region Arm-PCR. TCRdb processed the multiplex PCR reads anew with MiXCR; each CDR3 protein has one entry. The table lists under 300,000 distinct CDR3 sequences, about a sixth of them singletons. This clonotype was observed at least ten times. The antigen remains unidentified. The time point was: newly diagnosed GD, antithyroid drugs for less than 3 months. PBMCs provided the RNA from which the TCR library was made. Those enrolled as patients came out of an endocrinology department in Xi'an, China. Peripheral blood, roughly 10 milliliters of it, was drawn into EDTA tubes.

This sequence originates from a female donor with Graves disease. The chain has TRBV18 and TRBJ1-1; D gene uncertain. The sample here was peripheral blood mononuclear cells (PBMCs), taken at new diagnosis, from a patient treated with antithyroid drugs. This CDR3 reads CASSPPGGTEAFF. CDR3 sequence (DNA): TGTGCCAGCTCACCACCGGGTGGGACTGAAGCTTTCTTT. The full variable domain, its missing parts supplied by reference TRBV18 and TRBJ1-1, is NAGVMQNPRHLVRRRGQEARLRCSPMKGHSHVYWYRQLPEEGLKFMVYLQKENIIDESGMPKERFSAEFPKEGPSILRIQQVVRGDSAAYFCASSPPGGTEAFFGQGTRLTVV.